What follows describes a single T cell receptor (beta chain). Its specificity is unknown. Combining a sample-barcoded 5' primer with a J-beta primer mix, a second PCR ran for roughly 7 to 11 cycles. Using its own MiXCR run on the 5' RACE reads, TCRdb lists one record per CDR3 protein. The sample lists about 970,000 distinct CDR3 sequences; roughly 51% were seen once. The CDR3 contains 13 residues. V shed 5 bases and J shed 5 bases, with 16 bases lying between them. CDR1 is DFQATT and CDR2 is SNEGSKA in the germline V gene (reference sequence). The sample comes from a study of blood T cells in healthy people across ages. Overall study findings and caveats: Roughly linear declines in TCR beta diversity per million T cells occurred with age.

Sequences were obtained from blood. The rearrangement uses TRBV20-1 and TRBJ2-7; the D is unclear. The origin of this receptor is a woman aged 55-70 years in good health. The DNA for the CDR3 is TGCAGTGCTCCCTCAGTTGAGATTCACGAGCAGTACTTC. Translated, it gives CSAPSVEIHEQYF.